The present T cell receptor (beta chain) was sequenced within a study of blood T cell repertoires in COVID-19. Study-wide background: Donors in the United States, Italy and Spain gave samples during acute or convalescent COVID-19.

Per the study methods: Estimation of nucleated cell counts was performed using reference gene primer amplification. Method: immunoSEQ multiplex PCR; TCRdb's copy keeps in-frame clones and lacks some. V and J calls and clone size follow that table, whereas D and trimming were derived from the DNA. The data show around 170,000 clones, with nearly 80% seen just once and roughly 14% held by the top ten. CDR3 size: 13 residues. In germline, CDR1 is SQVTM, CDR2 ANQGSEA. Trimming took 4 bases from V and 2 from J, leaving 9 bases between them. This clone has more than one count but fewer than ten. Those who participated ranged in age from roughly 18 to 90 years and resided in 24 US areas. Each exposed participant met a COVID-19 case in the 2 weeks preceding study entry.

The TCR sequence derives from a man aged 55 to 70 who had been exposed to COVID-19. The rearrangement uses TRBV29-1 and TRBJ1-5; D may be TRBD1 (5 bases). Sequenced input: PBMCs or T cells enriched from blood (not recorded which). CDR3 region: CSVVGDGNQPQHF. In DNA, the CDR3 is TGCAGCGTTGTAGGGGATGGCAATCAGCCCCAGCATTTT. Looking up the rest from reference TRBV29-1 and TRBJ1-5 gives the full variable domain: SAVISQKPSRDICQRGTSLTIQCQVDSQVTMMFWYRQQPGQSLTLIATANQGSEATYESGFVIDKFPISRPNLTFSTLTVSNMSPEDSSIYLCSVVGDGNQPQHFGDGTRLSIL.